The 29 T cell receptor beta chains listed next were all sequenced from one sample in a study of shared clonotypes between healthy human individuals. Method: immunoSEQ multiplex PCR; TCRdb's copy keeps in-frame clones and lacks some. The data show under 2.5 million clones, about 90% seen once. The sample taken for sequencing was naive CD4+ T cells from PBMCs. Subset indicated: CD45RA+ positively selected. These receptors originate from a man between 18 and 29 years old in good health. Some clones in this sample may be carry-over from other donors' samples.

The chain links TRBV7-3 to TRBJ2-1; TRBD1 matches at 7 bases. The V segment lost 0 bases and the J segment 6 bases; nucleotides outside the gene matches: 2. The CDR3 totals 14 residues. Germline CDR1 is SGHTA and CDR2 is FQGTGA. The DNA of the CDR3 is TGTGCCAGCAGCTTAACGTCAGGGGGCAATGAGCAGTTCTTC. This gives the protein CASSLTSGGNEQFF.

J is TRBJ2-7 and V is TRBV4-1; 10 nucleotides match TRBD1. This CDR3 has 15 residues. V shed 0 bases, J shed 5 bases, and the junction held 4 bases outside the gene matches. Germline CDR1 is MGHRA and CDR2 is YSYEKL. The CDR3 protein is CASSQEGQGIHEQYF. The CDR3 DNA reads as TGCGCCAGCAGCCAAGAGGGACAGGGGATCCACGAGCAGTACTTC.

The chain is built from TRBV6-1 and TRBJ2-3; D remains ambiguous. The CDR3 consists of 16 residues. Germline V gives CDR1 MNHNS, CDR2 SASEGT. V dropped 0 bases and J dropped 3 bases, with 13 bases sitting between them. The CDR3 reads CASSEAVGRKTDTQYF. The CDR3 bases are TGTGCCAGCAGTGAAGCAGTCGGCCGAAAAACAGATACGCAGTATTTT.

The chain has TRBV28 and TRBJ2-2; D gene ambiguous. Germline V gene data show CDR1 as MDHEN and CDR2 as SYDVKM. The V gene lost 4 bases and the J gene lost 4 bases, with 19 bases spanning the gap. The CDR3 is made up of 17 amino acids. CDR3 region: CASSSPSASSVTGELFF. DNA of the CDR3: TGTGCCAGCAGTTCGCCCTCTGCTAGTTCAGTCACCGGGGAGCTGTTTTTT.

The chain uses TRBV27 and TRBJ2-3; D is perhaps TRBD1 (6 bases). CDR1 is MNHEY, CDR2 SMNVEV, per germline (reference sequence). V dropped 4 bases and J dropped 2 bases, with 10 bases sitting between them. The CDR3 has 14 residues. CDR3: CASSSAGVTDTQYF. The DNA of the CDR3 is TGTGCCAGCAGTTCAGCAGGGGTCACAGATACGCAGTATTTT.

This clone was seen a handful of times. The chain carries TRBV18 and TRBJ1-3; D uncertain. The germline V gene has CDR1 KGHSH and CDR2 LQKENI. The CDR3 sequence is 16 residues long. V lost 5 bases and J 3 bases, leaving 17 bases between the germline ends. CDR3 amino acids: CASSGNPTGNGNTIYF. Written as DNA, the CDR3 is TGTGCCAGCTCAGGCAATCCGACGGGTAATGGAAACACCATATATTTT.

The chain links TRBV5-1 to TRBJ2-1; D possibly corresponds to TRBD2 (7 bases). Germline CDR1 is SGHRS and CDR2 is YFSETQ. V gave up 1 base and J gave up 2 bases, with 10 bases separating them. The CDR3 consists of 15 residues. For the CDR3, the DNA is TGCGCCAGCAGCTTGAGCGGGGACACCTACAATGAGCAGTTCTTC. Its translation: CASSLSGDTYNEQFF.

The chain joins TRBV18 to TRBJ2-7; 12 nucleotides align to TRBD1. Germline CDR1 KGHSH, CDR2 LQKENI. This CDR3 spans 17 amino acids. V lost 5 bases and J lost 2; bases outside the gene matches: 10. CDR3 nucleotides: TGTGCCAGCTCATTACCCGGGACAGGGGGCCGTACCTACGAGCAGTACTTC. This gives the protein CASSLPGTGGRTYEQYF.

The gene calls are TRBV19 and TRBJ1-2; D call uncertain. The CDR3 runs 12 residues. With 10 bases removed from V and 2 bases from J, the gap between germline ends came to 11 bases. Germline V gives CDR1 LNHDA, CDR2 SQIVND (reference sequence). Written as DNA, the CDR3 is TGTGCCACCTCCGCGGGGAACTATGGCTACACCTTC. Translated, it gives CATSAGNYGYTF.

The genes are TRBV6-5 and TRBJ2-7; 8 bases fit TRBD1. CDR3 length: 14 residues. Germline assignment: CDR1 MNHEY and CDR2 SVGAGI. V gave up 7 bases and J gave up 2 bases; unmatched junction bases: 7. CDR3 in amino acids: CASKTGQAAYEQYF. The DNA for the CDR3 is TGTGCCAGCAAGACGGGACAGGCCGCCTACGAGCAGTACTTC.

The chain links TRBV27 to TRBJ2-7; no clear D gene. Trimming shortened V by 3 bases and J by 7 bases, and 16 bases separated the two germline ends. The CDR3 spans 14 residues. Germline V gene data show CDR1 as MNHEY and CDR2 as SMNVEV (reference sequence). CDR3 nucleotides: TGTGCCAGCAGTTTGTACCGCCAGGTCGGGGAGCAGTACTTC. Its protein product is CASSLYRQVGEQYF.

This chain connects TRBV29-1 to TRBJ2-3; 12 bases align to TRBD2. The germline CDR1 and CDR2 sequences are SQVTM and ANQGSEA. This CDR3 comprises 15 residues. V dropped 7 bases and J dropped 3; count of bases not matched to a gene: 8. Here the CDR3 reads CSGRLGLAGTDTQYF. The CDR3 DNA follows: TGCAGCGGCAGGCTCGGACTAGCGGGAACAGATACGCAGTATTTT.

CDR3 region: CASSIGTSAGELFF. CDR3 sequence (DNA): TGTGCCAGTAGTATAGGTACTAGCGCCGGGGAGCTGTTTTTT. The chain recombines TRBV19 with TRBJ2-2, with 7 bases identical to TRBD2. Germline-derived CDR1 and CDR2 are LNHDA and SQIVND (reference sequence). Trimming at V came to 1 base and at J to 6 bases, leaving 2 bases not matched to a gene. The CDR3 has 14 amino acids.

A note on this clone: Other DNA sequences in the sample encode the same CDR3. The J gene is TRBJ2-7, the V gene TRBV7-9; 9 nucleotides agree with TRBD1. J lost 6 bases, V lost 5 bases, and 8 bases had no gene match. Germline V gives CDR1 SEHNR, CDR2 FQNEAQ (reference sequence). This CDR3 has 14 residues. The CDR3 DNA sequence: TGTGCCAGCAGCATAGGGACAGGGTTTGGCGAGCAGTACTTC. Amino acid sequence: CASSIGTGFGEQYF.

The V gene is TRBV5-1, the J gene TRBJ1-2; 7 nucleotides align to TRBD1. V trimming: 5 bases; J trimming: 10 bases; junction bases outside the gene matches: 14. The V gene's germline CDR1 is SGHRS and CDR2 YFSETQ. CDR3 length: 14 amino acids. CDR3 in amino acids: CASRPTTGTDDYTF. DNA for the CDR3: TGCGCCAGCAGACCGACCACCGGGACAGATGACTACACCTTC. The full variable domain, its missing parts supplied by reference TRBV5-1 and TRBJ1-2, is KAGVTQTPRYLIKTRGQQVTLSCSPISGHRSVSWYQQTPGQGLQFLFEYFSETQRNKGNFPGRFSGRQFSNSRSEMNVSTLELGDSALYLCASRPTTGTDDYTFGSGTRLTVV.

The chain has TRBV9 and TRBJ2-1, with 9 bases matching TRBD2. CDR1 is SGDLS and CDR2 is YYNGEE in the germline V gene. V gave up 0 bases and J gave up 5 bases; unmatched junction bases: 6. This CDR3 comprises 16 residues. CDR3 nucleotides: TGTGCCAGCAGCGTAGAGATAGCGGGAGCCAACAATGAGCAGTTCTTC. This encodes CASSVEIAGANNEQFF.

The table lists this clone with a count of one. Other DNA sequences within the sample encode an identical CDR3. The gene calls are TRBV28 and TRBJ2-2; TRBD2 might be the D (5 bases). The V gene's germline CDR1 is MDHEN and CDR2 SYDVKM. The CDR3 sequence is 15 residues long. V shed 4 bases and J shed 2 bases, with 11 bases lying between them. The CDR3 region is CASSSPGLNTGELFF. The CDR3 region has the DNA TGTGCCAGCAGTTCCCCGGGGTTAAACACCGGGGAGCTGTTTTTT.

As to this clone: The sample contains more than one DNA sequence encoding this CDR3. V gene TRBV19 combines with J gene TRBJ2-2; D unresolved. V was clipped by 4 bases and J by 1 base, with 7 bases between them. The germline V gene has CDR1 LNHDA and CDR2 SQIVND (reference sequence). The CDR3 consists of 14 residues. This chain's CDR3 is CASSTRQNTGELFF. DNA of the CDR3: TGTGCCAGTAGTACGCGACAGAACACCGGGGAGCTGTTTTTT.

The chain employs TRBV6-1 and TRBJ2-1, with 9 nucleotides matching TRBD2. The CDR3 sequence is 15 residues long. V gave up 5 bases and J gave up 8 bases; unmatched junction bases: 10. Germline values: CDR1 MNHNS, CDR2 SASEGT. For the CDR3, the DNA is TGTGCCAGCAGTAAGACCGGGACTAGCTTCGATGAGCAGTTCTTC. Its translation is CASSKTGTSFDEQFF.

The rearrangement joins TRBV7-9 to TRBJ2-4; D not resolved. CDR1 and CDR2 from the germline V gene are SEHNR and FQNEAQ (reference sequence). The ends were cut back, 4 bases at V and 0 bases at J, with 7 bases in the middle. This CDR3 region has 14 residues. The CDR3 bases are TGTGCCAGCAGCTCGATACAAGCCAAAAACATTCAGTACTTC. It yields the protein CASSSIQAKNIQYF.

On this clone: This sample includes further DNA sequences coding for the same CDR3. The chain is built from TRBV4-3 and TRBJ2-7; TRBD2 aligns across 12 bases. The germline V gene encodes CDR1 LGHNA and CDR2 YSLEER. CDR3 length equals 15 residues. V was pared by 4 bases and J by 2 bases, with 3 bases of the junction left unmatched. The CDR3 reads CASSRGLAGTYEQYF. The CDR3 DNA follows: TGCGCCAGCAGCCGTGGACTAGCGGGAACCTACGAGCAGTACTTC.

The chain links TRBV19 to TRBJ1-1; D unclear. CDR1 and CDR2 from the germline V gene are LNHDA and SQIVND (reference sequence). CDR3 length equals 14 residues. V was shortened by 7 bases and J by 0 bases, with 12 bases between the two germline ends. This chain's CDR3 is CASKPETLNTEAFF. The CDR3 DNA reads TGTGCCAGTAAACCAGAGACCTTGAACACTGAAGCTTTCTTT. Based on the CDR3 plus reference TRBV19 and TRBJ1-1, the full variable domain is DGGITQSPKYLFRKEGQNVTLSCEQNLNHDAMYWYRQDPGQGLRLIYYSQIVNDFQKGDIAEGYSVSREKKESFPLTVTSAQKNPTAFYLCASKPETLNTEAFFGQGTRLTVV.

This rearrangement joins TRBV28 to TRBJ1-2, with D perhaps matching TRBD1 (6 bases). V gave up 5 bases and J gave up 3 bases, with 25 bases separating them. The length of the CDR3 is 18 residues. Germline assignment: CDR1 MDHEN and CDR2 SYDVKM. This CDR3 reads CASSPQGPPAGGYYGYTF. CDR3 sequence (DNA): TGTGCCAGCAGTCCCCAAGGCCCGCCCGCGGGGGGCTACTATGGCTACACCTTC.

This clone is a singleton in its sample. V is TRBV7-6 and J is TRBJ2-2, with D maybe TRBD2 (6 bases). The CDR3 has 16 residues. The germline V and J ends were trimmed by 5 bases and 4 bases, with 17 bases remaining between them. Germline V gives CDR1 SGHVS, CDR2 FNYEAQ. In nucleotides, the CDR3 is TGTGCCAGCAGCCCTCTAGCCGGAGGGAGCACCGGGGAGCTGTTTTTT. It codes for CASSPLAGGSTGELFF.

The genes are TRBV25-1 and TRBJ1-1; D possibly corresponds to TRBD1 (5 bases). The germline CDR1 and CDR2 sequences are MGHDK and SYGVNS. V was cut by 7 bases and J by 0 bases, with 12 bases left in between. There are 14 residues in the CDR3. The CDR3 reads CASTRGLLNTEAFF. DNA of the CDR3: TGTGCCAGCACCCGGGGACTTTTGAACACTGAAGCTTTCTTT.

The count of this clone is one. The rearrangement links TRBV5-1 to TRBJ2-5, with 8 bases that match TRBD1. V dropped 7 bases and J dropped 2; count of bases not matched to a gene: 13. Germline values: CDR1 SGHRS, CDR2 YFSETQ. This CDR3 contains 16 residues. The CDR3 is CASRPIYRGWQETQYF. The DNA of the CDR3 is TGCGCCAGCCGCCCGATATACAGGGGGTGGCAAGAGACCCAGTACTTC.

The J gene is TRBJ2-7, the V gene TRBV5-6; 8 bases line up with TRBD2. Germline V gives CDR1 SGHDT, CDR2 YYEEEE. The CDR3 length is 15 residues. The V segment lost 0 bases and the J segment 6 bases; nucleotides outside the gene matches: 8. The CDR3 is CASSLGASGSAEQYF. CDR3 DNA sequence: TGTGCCAGCAGCTTGGGGGCCAGCGGGAGTGCCGAGCAGTACTTC. Full variable domain (missing parts from reference TRBV5-6 and TRBJ2-7): DAGVTQSPTHLIKTRGQQVTLRCSPKSGHDTVSWYQQALGQGPQFIFQYYEEEERQRGNFPDRFSGHQFPNYSSELNVNALLLGDSALYLCASSLGASGSAEQYFGPGTRLTVT.

This chain joins TRBV5-1 and TRBJ1-2; 8 bases agree with TRBD1. Per germline, CDR1 SGHRS and CDR2 YFSETQ. V shed 7 bases and J 5 bases; nucleotides not matched to a gene: 7. The CDR3 loop spans 13 amino acids. CDR3 coding DNA: TGCGCCAGCGGAATGACAGGGGATTATGGCTACACCTTC. Protein product: CASGMTGDYGYTF. Full variable domain (missing parts from reference TRBV5-1 and TRBJ1-2): KAGVTQTPRYLIKTRGQQVTLSCSPISGHRSVSWYQQTPGQGLQFLFEYFSETQRNKGNFPGRFSGRQFSNSRSEMNVSTLELGDSALYLCASGMTGDYGYTFGSGTRLTVV.

A note on this clone: Distinct nucleotide sequences in the sample also encode this CDR3. This chain uses TRBV7-8 with TRBJ1-2; D is undetermined. Between the trimmed V and J ends, which lost 1 base and 1 base, there was a span of 7 bases. This CDR3 comprises 14 residues. Germline lookup yields CDR1 SGHVS and CDR2 FQNEAQ. CDR3 DNA: TGTGCCAGCAGCTTAGGTTCAGTTAACTATGGCTACACCTTC. Protein product: CASSLGSVNYGYTF. The full variable domain, rest sourced from reference TRBV7-8 and TRBJ1-2, is GAGVSQSPRYKVAKRGQDVALRCDPISGHVSLFWYQQALGQGPEFLTYFQNEAQLDKSGLPSDRFFAERPEGSVSTLKIQRTQQEDSAVYLCASSLGSVNYGYTFGSGTRLTVV.